This T cell receptor (beta chain) was observed in a study of blood T cell repertoires in COVID-19. About the study: Acute and convalescent COVID-19 specimens originated in the United States, Italy and Spain. T cells, B-cell-depleted T cells, or PBMCs provided the cDNA or gDNA that served as material.

Authors' data handling: Cell counts per sample came from amplifying reference gene primers. Here immunoSEQ multiplex PCR was the method, and the copy in TCRdb shows in-frame clones only, minus some. The V and J calls and clone size were taken over from that table, and D and trimming were inferred from the DNA. The table includes more than 55,000 clones, 65% to 80% detected once. V lost 4 bases, J lost 3 bases, and 15 bases lay in between. This CDR3 contains 15 residues. CDR1 and CDR2 from the germline V gene are KGHSH and LQKENI. The clonotype was recovered from a human donor in a cohort sampled during active COVID-19. The sample taken for sequencing was peripheral blood. This sequence joins TRBV18 and TRBJ1-2; tentatively, D is TRBD1 (5 bases). CDR3 residues: CASSRAWGSDYGYTF. The CDR3 DNA reads as TGTGCCAGCTCACGGGCGTGGGGCTCGGACTATGGCTACACCTTC.